The T cell receptor (beta chain) described here comes from a study of T cells in Graves' hyperthyroidism and ophthalmopathy. Study observations and caveats: Among thyroid clonotypes expanded above 0.001, most also appeared in blood.

On this clonotype itself: Its antigen is unknown.

The CDR3 length is 13 residues. V was pared by 9 bases and J by 1 base, with 11 bases between. Germline V gene lookup returns CDR1 ENHRY and CDR2 SYGVKD. RNA transcripts gave rise to amplified TCR beta CDR3 regions. The HTBI primer set served for first-round RT-PCR of the TCR CDR3. TCRdb independently ran MiXCR on the multiplex PCR reads; one entry per CDR3 protein. The sample yields more than 450,000 distinct CDR3 sequences, around 15% seen once. Stable Graves' hyperthyroidism meant no ophthalmopathy progression within 18 months. Patients between 18 and 65 years old had hyperthyroidism, newly diagnosed and lasting under 2 months. The PBMCs had their origin in roughly 10 ml of fresh peripheral blood.

The specimen was blood. The chain uses TRBV10-3 and TRBJ2-3; D uncertain. The TCR was taken from a woman aged 40-49 years with Graves' hyperthyroidism. The CDR3 protein is CAINRVGTDTQYF. The CDR3 DNA reads TGTGCCATAAACAGAGTGGGCACAGATACGCAGTATTTT.